Reported below is one T cell receptor (beta chain). This specimen belongs to a study of blood T cell repertoires in COVID-19. J was trimmed by 4 bases and V by 4 bases; bases with no gene match: 4. This CDR3 region has 13 residues. Germline loops: CDR1 MNHEY, CDR2 SMNVEV (reference sequence). TCRdb's table, derived via immunoSEQ multiplex PCR, lists solely in-frame clones and lacks some. In the table there are more than 110,000 clones, 90% of which are singletons. The sequencing sample was made of peripheral blood. The sequence derives from a woman of 80 years or more with acute or convalescent COVID-19. The chain recombines TRBV27 with TRBJ2-7; TRBD1 agrees at 7 bases. Here the CDR3 DNA reads TGTGCCAGCAGTTCCAACAGGGGATACGAGCAGTACTTC. This sequence encodes CASSSNRGYEQYF.